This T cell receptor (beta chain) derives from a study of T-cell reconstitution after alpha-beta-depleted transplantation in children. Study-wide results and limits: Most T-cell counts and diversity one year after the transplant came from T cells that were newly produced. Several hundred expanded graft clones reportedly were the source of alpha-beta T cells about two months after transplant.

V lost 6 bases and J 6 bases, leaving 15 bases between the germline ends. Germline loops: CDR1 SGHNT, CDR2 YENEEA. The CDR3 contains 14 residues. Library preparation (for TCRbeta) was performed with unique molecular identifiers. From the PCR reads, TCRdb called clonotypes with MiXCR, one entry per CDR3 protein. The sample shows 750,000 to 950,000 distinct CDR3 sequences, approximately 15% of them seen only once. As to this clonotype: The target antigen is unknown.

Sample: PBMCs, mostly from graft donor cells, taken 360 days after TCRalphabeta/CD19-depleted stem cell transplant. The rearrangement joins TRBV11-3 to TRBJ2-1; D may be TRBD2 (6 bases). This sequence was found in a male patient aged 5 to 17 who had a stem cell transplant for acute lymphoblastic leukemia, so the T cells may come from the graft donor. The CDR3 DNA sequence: TGTGCCAGCAGACAAGGAGGGAATGCCAATGAGCAGTTCTTC. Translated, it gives CASRQGGNANEQFF.